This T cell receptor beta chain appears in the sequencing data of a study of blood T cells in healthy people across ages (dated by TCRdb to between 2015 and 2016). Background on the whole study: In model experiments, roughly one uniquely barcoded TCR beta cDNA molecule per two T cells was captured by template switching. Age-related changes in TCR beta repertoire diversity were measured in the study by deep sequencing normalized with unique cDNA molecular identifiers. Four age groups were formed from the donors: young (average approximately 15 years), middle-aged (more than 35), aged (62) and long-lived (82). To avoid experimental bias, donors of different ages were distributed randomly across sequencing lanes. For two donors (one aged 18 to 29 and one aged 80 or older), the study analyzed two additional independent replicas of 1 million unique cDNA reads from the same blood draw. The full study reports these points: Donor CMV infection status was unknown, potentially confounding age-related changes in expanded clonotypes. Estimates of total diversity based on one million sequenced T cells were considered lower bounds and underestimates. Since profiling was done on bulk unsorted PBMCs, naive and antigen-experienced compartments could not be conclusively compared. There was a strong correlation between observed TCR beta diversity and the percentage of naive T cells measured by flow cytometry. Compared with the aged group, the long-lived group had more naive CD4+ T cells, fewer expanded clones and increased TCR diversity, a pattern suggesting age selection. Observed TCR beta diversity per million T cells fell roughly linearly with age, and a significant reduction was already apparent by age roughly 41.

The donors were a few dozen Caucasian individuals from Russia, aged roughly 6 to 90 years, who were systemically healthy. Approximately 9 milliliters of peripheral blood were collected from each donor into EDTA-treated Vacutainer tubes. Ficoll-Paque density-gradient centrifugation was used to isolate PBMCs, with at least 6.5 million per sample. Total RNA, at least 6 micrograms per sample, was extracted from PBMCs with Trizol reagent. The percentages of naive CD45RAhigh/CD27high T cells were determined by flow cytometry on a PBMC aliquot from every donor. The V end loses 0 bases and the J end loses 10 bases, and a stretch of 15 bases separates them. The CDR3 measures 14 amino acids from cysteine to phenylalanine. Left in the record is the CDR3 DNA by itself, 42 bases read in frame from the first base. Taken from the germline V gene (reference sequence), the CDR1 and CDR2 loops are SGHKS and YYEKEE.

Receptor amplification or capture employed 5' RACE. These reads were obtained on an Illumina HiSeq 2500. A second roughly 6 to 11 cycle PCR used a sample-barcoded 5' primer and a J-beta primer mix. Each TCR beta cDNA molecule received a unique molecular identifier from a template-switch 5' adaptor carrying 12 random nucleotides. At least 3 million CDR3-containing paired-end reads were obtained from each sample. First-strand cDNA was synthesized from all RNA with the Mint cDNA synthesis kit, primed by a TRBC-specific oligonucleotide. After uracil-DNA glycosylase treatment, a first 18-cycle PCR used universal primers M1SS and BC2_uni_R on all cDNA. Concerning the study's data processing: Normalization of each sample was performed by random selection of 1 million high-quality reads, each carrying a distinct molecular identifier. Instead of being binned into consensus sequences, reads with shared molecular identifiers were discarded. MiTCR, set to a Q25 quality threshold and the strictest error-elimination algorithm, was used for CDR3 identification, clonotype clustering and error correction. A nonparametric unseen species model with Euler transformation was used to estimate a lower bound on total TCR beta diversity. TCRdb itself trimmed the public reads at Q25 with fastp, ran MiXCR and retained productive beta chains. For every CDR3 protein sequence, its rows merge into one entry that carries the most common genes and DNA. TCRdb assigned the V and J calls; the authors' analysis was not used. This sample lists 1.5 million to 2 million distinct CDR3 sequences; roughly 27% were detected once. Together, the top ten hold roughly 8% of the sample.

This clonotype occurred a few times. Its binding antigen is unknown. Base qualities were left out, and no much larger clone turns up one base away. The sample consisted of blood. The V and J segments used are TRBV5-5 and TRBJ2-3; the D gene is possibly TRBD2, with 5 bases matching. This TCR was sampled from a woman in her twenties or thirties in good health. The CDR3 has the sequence CASSLVGFGDAQYF. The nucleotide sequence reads TGTGCCAGCAGCTTGGTAGGGTTCGGGGATGCGCAGTATTTT.